This T cell receptor beta chain was recovered during a study of shared clonotypes between healthy human individuals. Profiling relied on immunoSEQ multiplex PCR, and the TCRdb table lists in-frame clones only, not all of them. Counted here are some 480,000 clones, 65% to 80% occurring once; the ten biggest clones make up about 12%. The CDR3 runs 14 residues. The V gene's germline CDR1 is SGHRS and CDR2 YFSETQ. The V gene lost 0 bases and the J gene lost 3 bases, with 6 bases spanning the gap. The rearrangement joins TRBV5-1 to TRBJ1-4; no clear D gene. The clonotype was recovered from a woman between 35 and 50 years old in good health. Some clones in this sample may be carry-over from other donors' samples. Sequenced material: PBMCs. Written as DNA, the CDR3 is TGCGCCAGCAGCTTGGACAACCCTAATGAAAAACTGTTTTTT. Amino acid sequence: CASSLDNPNEKLFF.